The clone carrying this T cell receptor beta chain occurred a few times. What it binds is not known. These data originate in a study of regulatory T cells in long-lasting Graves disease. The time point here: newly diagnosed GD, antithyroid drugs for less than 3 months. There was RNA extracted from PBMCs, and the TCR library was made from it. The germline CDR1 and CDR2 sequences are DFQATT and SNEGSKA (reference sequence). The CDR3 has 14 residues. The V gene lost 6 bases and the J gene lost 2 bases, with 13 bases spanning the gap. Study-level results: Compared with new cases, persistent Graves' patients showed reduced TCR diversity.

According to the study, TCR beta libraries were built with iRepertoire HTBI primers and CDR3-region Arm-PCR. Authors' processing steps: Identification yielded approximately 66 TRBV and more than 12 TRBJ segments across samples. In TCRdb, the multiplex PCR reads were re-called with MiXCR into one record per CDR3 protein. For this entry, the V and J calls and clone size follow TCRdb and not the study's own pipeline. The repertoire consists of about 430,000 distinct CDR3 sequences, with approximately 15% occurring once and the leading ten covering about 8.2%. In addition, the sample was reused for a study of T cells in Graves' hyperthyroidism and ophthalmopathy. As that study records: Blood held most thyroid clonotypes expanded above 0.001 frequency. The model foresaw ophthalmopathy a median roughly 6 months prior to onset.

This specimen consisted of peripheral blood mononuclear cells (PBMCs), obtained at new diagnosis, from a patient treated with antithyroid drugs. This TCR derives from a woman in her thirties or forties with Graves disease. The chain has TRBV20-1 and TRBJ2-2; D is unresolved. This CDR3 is CSAASTTNTGELFF. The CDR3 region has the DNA TGCAGTGCCGCAAGTACAACTAACACCGGGGAGCTGTTTTTT.